This section outlines one T cell receptor beta chain sequence together with its context. This clonotype was seen a few times. This clone's antigen is unknown. Base qualities are missing; no much larger clone stands one base away. Systemically healthy Caucasian individuals from Russia, approximately 39 in total and aged roughly 6 to 100 years, were included as donors. Approximately 9 milliliters of peripheral blood were collected from each donor into EDTA-treated Vacutainer tubes. Ficoll-Paque density-gradient centrifugation was used to isolate PBMCs, with at least 6.5 million per sample. Trizol reagent was used to extract total RNA from the PBMCs, yielding at least 5.5 micrograms per sample. The percentages of naive CD45RAhigh/CD27high T cells were determined by flow cytometry on a PBMC aliquot from every donor. The library was prepared using 5' RACE. TCRdb lists the instrument as Illumina HiSeq 2500. A second PCR of roughly 7 to 11 cycles was performed with a sample-barcoded 5' primer and a J-beta primer mix. A template-switch 5' adaptor carrying 12 random nucleotides introduced a unique molecular identifier onto each TCR beta cDNA molecule. At least 2.5 million CDR3-containing paired-end reads were obtained from each sample. First-strand cDNA synthesis was performed from all RNA using the Mint cDNA synthesis kit, with priming by a TRBC-specific oligonucleotide. Following uracil-DNA glycosylase treatment, all cDNA underwent a first 18-cycle PCR with the universal primers M1SS and BC2_uni_R. Concerning the study's data processing: For normalization, 1 million high-quality reads, each with a distinct molecular identifier, were randomly selected from each sample. Reads sharing molecular identifiers were discarded rather than binned into consensus sequences. MiTCR, set to a Q25 quality threshold and the strictest error-elimination algorithm, was used for CDR3 identification, clonotype clustering and error correction. A nonparametric unseen species model with Euler transformation was used to estimate lower-bound total TCR beta diversity. TCRdb handled the public reads itself, with Q25 trimming in fastp and clone calling in MiXCR, and kept productive beta chains. CDR3 protein duplicates are merged, each entry listing the most common genes and DNA. The V and J calls reflect TCRdb's pipeline rather than the authors' work. Here the sample has about 780,000 distinct CDR3 sequences; about 47% occur a single time. The ten largest clones capture 15% to 20% of the sample.

Based on the germline V gene, the CDR1 and CDR2 sequences are KGHDR and SFDVKD. The V and J ends are trimmed by 3 bases and 8 bases, leaving 25 bases between them. From the cysteine up to the phenylalanine, the CDR3 has a length of 18 residues. The read is trimmed to its CDR3 DNA, 54 bases read in frame from base 1. This entry is derived from a study of blood T cells in healthy people across ages (dated by TCRdb to the mid-2010s). Broadly, across the study: Template switching captured roughly one uniquely barcoded TCR beta cDNA molecule per two T cells in model experiments. Age-related changes in TCR beta repertoire diversity were measured in the study by deep sequencing normalized with unique cDNA molecular identifiers. Four age groups were formed from the donors: young (average approximately 15 years), middle-aged (just under 40), aged (62) and long-lived (approximately 80). To avoid experimental bias, donors of different ages were spread randomly across the sequencing lanes. The study analyzed two additional independent replicas of 1 million unique cDNA reads from the same blood draw for two donors, one aged 18 to 30 and one aged 80 or older. Points the paper makes about the study in general: The CMV infection status of donors was not known, potentially confounding age-related changes in expanded clonotypes. There was a strong correlation between observed TCR beta diversity and the percentage of naive T cells measured by flow cytometry. Compared with the aged group, the long-lived group had more naive CD4+ T cells, fewer expanded clones and increased TCR diversity, suggesting age selection. Estimates of total diversity from one million sequenced T cells were regarded as lower bounds and underestimates. Bulk unsorted PBMC profiling prevented conclusive comparison of naive and antigen-experienced compartments. Observed TCR beta diversity per million T cells fell roughly linearly with age, and a significant reduction was already apparent by age around 39.

The rearrangement joined TRBV24-1 to TRBJ2-1; the D gene is possibly TRBD1 or TRBD2, each agreeing over 5 bases. The sequence derives from a man older than 75 in good health. The specimen sequenced was blood. In nucleotides, the sequence is TGTGCCACCAGTGATCCTTCGATAGGGACCTCGCGGTTCGATGAGCAGTTCTTC. This gives the protein CATSDPSIGTSRFDEQFF.